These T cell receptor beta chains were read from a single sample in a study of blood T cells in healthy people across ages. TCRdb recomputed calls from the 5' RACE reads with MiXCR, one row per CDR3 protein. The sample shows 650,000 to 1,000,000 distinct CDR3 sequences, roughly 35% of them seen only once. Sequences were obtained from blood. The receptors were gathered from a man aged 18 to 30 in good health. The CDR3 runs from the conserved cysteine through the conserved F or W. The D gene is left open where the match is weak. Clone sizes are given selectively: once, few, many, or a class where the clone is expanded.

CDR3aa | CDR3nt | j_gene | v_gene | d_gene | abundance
CASSLGTGRRGQYF | TGTGCCAGCAGTTTGGGGACAGGGAGGCGCGGGCAGTACTTC | TRBJ2-7 | TRBV28 | TRBD1 | -
CASSTPDRAPYEQYF | TGTGCCAGCAGCACCCCGGACAGGGCTCCCTACGAGCAGTACTTC | TRBJ2-7 | TRBV7-9 | TRBD1 | once
CSVVRNPSSYEQYF | TGCAGCGTTGTTCGTAACCCTAGCTCCTACGAGCAGTACTTC | TRBJ2-7 | TRBV29-1 | - | -
CASSPQGWEKLFF | TGCGCCAGCAGCCCACAGGGGTGGGAAAAACTGTTTTTT | TRBJ1-4 | TRBV5-1 | TRBD1 | many
CASRTGTSSYNEQFF | TGTGCCAGCCGTACCGGGACAAGCTCCTACAATGAGCAGTTCTTC | TRBJ2-1 | TRBV12-3/TRBV12-4 | - | many
CASSEAGGYSPLHF | TGTGCCAGCAGCGAAGCAGGGGGGTACTCACCCCTCCACTTT | TRBJ1-6 | TRBV25-1 | TRBD1 | few
CASSLQALQPQHF | TGTGCCAGCAGTTTACAGGCATTGCAGCCCCAGCATTTT | TRBJ1-5 | TRBV12-3/TRBV12-4 | - | -
CASTSQKRQNPYEQYF | TGTGCCAGCACCTCTCAGAAGAGACAGAACCCCTACGAGCAGTACTTC | TRBJ2-7 | TRBV12-3/TRBV12-4 | - | -
CASSYSPDYEQYF | TGTGCCAGCAGTTACTCGCCCGATTACGAGCAGTACTTC | TRBJ2-7 | TRBV6-2/TRBV6-3 | - | few
CASSRRWDTEAFF | TGTGCCAGCAGCCGCAGGTGGGACACTGAAGCTTTCTTT | TRBJ1-1 | TRBV14 | - | few
CATSSPVQGSTKAFF | TGTGCCACCAGCTCCCCTGTCCAGGGTAGTACTAAAGCTTTCTTT | TRBJ1-1 | TRBV15 | - | -
CSVAAVEKKETQYF | TGCAGCGTAGCTGCCGTTGAAAAGAAAGAGACCCAGTACTTC | TRBJ2-5 | TRBV29-1 | - | many
CASSFNRGPETQYF | TGTGCCAGCAGCTTTAACAGGGGGCCAGAGACCCAGTACTTC | TRBJ2-5 | TRBV7-2 | TRBD1 | few
CASIQTGTGDGYTF | TGTGCCAGCATCCAGACAGGGACGGGGGATGGCTACACCTTC | TRBJ1-2 | TRBV6-2/TRBV6-3 | TRBD1 | -
CASSPFLLGGLDSPLHF | TGTGCCAGCAGTCCATTTTTACTAGGGGGGTTGGATTCACCCCTCCACTTT | TRBJ1-6 | TRBV12-3/TRBV12-4 | - | -
CASSVPTYNEQFF | TGTGCCAGCAGTGTTCCCACATACAATGAGCAGTTCTTC | TRBJ2-1 | TRBV12-3/TRBV12-4 | - | few
CASRELAARTDTQYF | TGTGCCAGCAGAGAGCTAGCGGCACGCACAGATACGCAGTATTTT | TRBJ2-3 | TRBV2 | TRBD2 | few
CASSFSPWRGTSGYNEQFF | TGTGCCAGCAGTTTTTCACCTTGGAGGGGGACTAGCGGATACAATGAGCAGTTCTTC | TRBJ2-1 | TRBV28 | TRBD2 | -
CASSRTGAYGYTF | TGTGCCAGCAGCCGGACAGGGGCCTATGGCTACACCTTC | TRBJ1-2 | TRBV7-6 | TRBD1 | few
CASGLAPDTQYF | TGTGCCAGCGGCCTAGCACCAGATACGCAGTATTTT | TRBJ2-3 | TRBV6-1 | - | -
CAWRSGAYNEQYF | TGTGCCTGGAGGAGTGGGGCCTACAATGAGCAGTACTTC | TRBJ2-7 | TRBV30 | - | -
CASSYGRTSSYNSPLHF | TGTGCCAGCAGTTATGGACGGACAAGCTCCTATAATTCACCCCTCCACTTT | TRBJ1-6 | TRBV12-3/TRBV12-4 | - | many
CSARGNSGNTIYF | TGCAGTGCTAGAGGGAACTCTGGAAACACCATATATTTT | TRBJ1-3 | TRBV20-1 | - | -
CSAEGRTYSGNTIYF | TGCAGCGCGGAGGGTAGGACTTACTCTGGAAACACCATATATTTT | TRBJ1-3 | TRBV20-1 | - | -
CASSRTAVETQYF | TGTGCCAGCAGCCGGACTGCGGTGGAGACCCAGTACTTC | TRBJ2-5 | TRBV7-3 | - | few
CSARPPTGDETQYF | TGCAGTGCTAGACCACCGACAGGGGACGAGACCCAGTACTTC | TRBJ2-5 | TRBV20-1 | TRBD1 | few
CASSTRWDSRSPLHF | TGTGCCAGCAGTACTAGGTGGGACTCTCGATCACCCCTCCACTTT | TRBJ1-6 | TRBV7-2 | - | -
CASSPHGERGVYNEQFF | TGTGCCAGCAGTCCGCATGGAGAGCGGGGGGTATACAATGAGCAGTTCTTC | TRBJ2-1 | TRBV6-6 | TRBD2 | few
CASSLSGTGTHEQYF | TGTGCCAGCAGCCTATCCGGGACAGGGACCCACGAGCAGTACTTC | TRBJ2-7 | TRBV7-8 | TRBD1 | -
CSARDSGGAIGELFF | TGCAGTGCTAGAGACAGCGGGGGGGCTATCGGGGAGCTGTTTTTT | TRBJ2-2 | TRBV20-1 | TRBD2 | -
CASSGRGRGAYNEQFF | TGTGCCAGCAGTGGAAGGGGGCGCGGGGCCTACAATGAGCAGTTCTTC | TRBJ2-1 | TRBV6-2/TRBV6-3 | - | -
CASSYAPNSPLHF | TGTGCCAGCAGTTACGCGCCTAATTCACCCCTCCACTTT | TRBJ1-6 | TRBV6-6 | - | many
CASSQDGPGTNNEQFF | TGTGCCAGCAGCCAAGATGGGCCAGGCACTAACAATGAGCAGTTCTTC | TRBJ2-1 | TRBV14 | - | -
CASSVAGSYEQYF | TGTGCCAGCAGCGTAGCAGGGTCCTACGAGCAGTACTTC | TRBJ2-7 | TRBV9 | - | many
CASSHGGGNEKLFF | TGCGCCAGCAGCCACGGAGGGGGCAATGAAAAACTGTTTTTT | TRBJ1-4 | TRBV5-1 | TRBD1 | -
CASSVSGRYDWYADTQYF | TGTGCCAGCAGTGTTTCCGGCCGATACGACTGGTATGCGGATACGCAGTATTTT | TRBJ2-3 | TRBV25-1 | - | -
CASSALGGGTEAFF | TGTGCCAGCAGTGCCCTGGGGGGGGGCACTGAAGCTTTCTTT | TRBJ1-1 | TRBV12-3/TRBV12-4 | - | -